Below, 11 T cell receptor beta chains from the same sample are listed, as sequenced in a study of blood T cell repertoires in COVID-19. The method was immunoSEQ multiplex PCR; TCRdb's version includes in-frame clones alone and lacks a portion of them. The sample consists of about 97,000 clones, about 78% of them appearing once. The sample taken for sequencing was peripheral blood. These receptors originate from a man in his sixties with active or convalescent COVID-19.

This rearrangement joins TRBV19 to TRBJ2-5; 11 nucleotides agree with TRBD2. CDR1 is LNHDA and CDR2 is SQIVND in the germline V gene (reference sequence). V lost 5 bases to trimming and J lost 5 bases; unmatched junction nucleotides: 16. The CDR3 extends over 18 amino acids. The CDR3 reads CASSLSSGRKLSGETQYF. The CDR3 coding sequence is TGTGCCAGTAGTCTATCTAGCGGGAGGAAGCTATCGGGGGAGACCCAGTACTTC. Filled out from reference TRBV19 and TRBJ2-5, the complete variable domain reads DGGITQSPKYLFRKEGQNVTLSCEQNLNHDAMYWYRQDPGQGLRLIYYSQIVNDFQKGDIAEGYSVSREKKESFPLTVTSAQKNPTAFYLCASSLSSGRKLSGETQYFGPGTRLLVL.

This chain links TRBV5-5 with TRBJ1-6, with a weak D call TRBD1 (5 bases). From germline, CDR1 is SGHKS and CDR2 YYEKEE (reference sequence). CDR3 length: 16 residues. The germline V and J ends were trimmed by 2 bases and 1 base, with 10 bases remaining between them. The CDR3 loop is CASSFYQGSYNSPLHF. For the CDR3, the DNA is TGTGCCAGCAGCTTCTACCAGGGATCCTATAATTCACCCCTCCACTTT.

The V gene is TRBV2, the J gene TRBJ2-2; D may be TRBD2 (7 bases). Germline V gene data show CDR1 as SNHLY and CDR2 as FYNNEI. Trimming removed 6 bases at V and 6 bases at J, with 20 bases between. The CDR3 consists of 16 residues. In nucleotides, the CDR3 is TGTGCCAGCAGCGTAGAGGGGGGGACTGTCGCCGGGGAGCTGTTTTTT. Protein: CASSVEGGTVAGELFF. Supplemented by reference TRBV2 and TRBJ2-2, the full variable domain reads EPEVTQTPSHQVTQMGQEVILRCVPISNHLYFYWYRQILGQKVEFLVSFYNNEISEKSEIFDDQFSVERPDGSNFTLKIRSTKLEDSAMYFCASSVEGGTVAGELFFGEGSRLTVL.

The gene calls are TRBV27 and TRBJ2-6, with a weak D call TRBD1 (5 bases). The CDR3 is made up of 12 amino acids. The V end was cut by 11 bases, the J end by 3 bases, with 8 bases between. Germline lookup yields CDR1 MNHEY and CDR2 SMNVEV (reference sequence). CDR3 loop: CARRGGANVLTF. CDR3 bases: TGTGCCCGTAGGGGTGGGGCCAACGTCCTGACTTTC.

This clone was detected only a few times. The CDR3: CASTPGRFASEAFF. For the CDR3, the DNA is TGTGCCAGCACCCCAGGCAGGTTCGCCTCTGAAGCTTTCTTT. This chain joins TRBV28 and TRBJ1-1; unclear D gene. The CDR3 has 14 amino acids. Per germline, CDR1 MDHEN and CDR2 SYDVKM. V was cut by 7 bases and J by 6 bases, with 18 bases left in between.

This chain uses TRBV3-1 (or the pseudogene TRBV3-2) with TRBJ1-5; 7 nucleotides match TRBD1. The CDR3 has 15 residues. The germline CDR1 and CDR2 sequences are LGHDT and YNNKEL (reference sequence). Trimming removed 10 bases from V and 4 bases from J; junction bases left unmatched: 13. CDR3 sequence: CAISEEYRGNQPQHF. The CDR3 DNA reads TGTGCCATTTCGGAGGAGTACAGGGGAAATCAGCCCCAGCATTTT.

The genes are TRBV11-2 and TRBJ1-2; 8 nucleotides line up with TRBD1. The germline V gene has CDR1 SGHAT and CDR2 FQNNGV. V shed 5 bases and J 8 bases; nucleotides not matched to a gene: 13. This CDR3 has 15 residues. The DNA for the CDR3 is TGTGCCAGCAGCACCACGGACAGGGCGTCTATGGGCTACACCTTC. Its protein is CASSTTDRASMGYTF.

The gene calls are TRBV6-4 and TRBJ2-1; 8 bases fit TRBD1. The V and J ends lost 5 bases and 6 bases, in that order; junction bases with no gene match: 6. Germline V CDR1 and CDR2: MRHNA, SNTAGT. CDR3 length: 14 residues. This CDR3 reads CASSPGQGGNEQFF. The CDR3 bases are TGTGCCAGCAGTCCAGGACAGGGAGGCAATGAGCAGTTCTTC.

The chain couples TRBV10-2 to TRBJ2-1; the match to TRBD2 covers 9 bases. V was clipped by 0 bases and J by 7 bases; unmatched bases: 13. Germline V gives CDR1 WSHSY, CDR2 SAAADI. This CDR3 region has 18 residues. CDR3 DNA: TGCGCCAGCAGTGAGTCGAGAGGCATAGCGGGAGTAAGGAATGAGCAGTTCTTC. It specifies CASSESRGIAGVRNEQFF.

V usage is TRBV5-1 and J usage is TRBJ2-2; tentatively, D is TRBD1 (6 bases). Trimming stripped 0 bases from V and 3 bases from J, with 6 bases between. Germline lookup yields CDR1 SGHRS and CDR2 YFSETQ. This CDR3 region has 14 residues. CDR3 in DNA: TGCGCCAGCAGCTTGGACAGGGACACCGGGGAGCTGTTTTTT. Translating it yields CASSLDRDTGELFF.

This chain links TRBV7-9 with TRBJ2-3; D is unclear. Germline CDR1 is SEHNR and CDR2 is FQNEAQ (reference sequence). The CDR3 runs 16 residues. V was cut by 5 bases and J by 5 bases, with 20 bases left in between. This CDR3 is CASSHYAPLVGDTQYF. Written as DNA, the CDR3 is TGTGCCAGCAGCCACTACGCCCCTCTAGTCGGAGATACGCAGTATTTT.